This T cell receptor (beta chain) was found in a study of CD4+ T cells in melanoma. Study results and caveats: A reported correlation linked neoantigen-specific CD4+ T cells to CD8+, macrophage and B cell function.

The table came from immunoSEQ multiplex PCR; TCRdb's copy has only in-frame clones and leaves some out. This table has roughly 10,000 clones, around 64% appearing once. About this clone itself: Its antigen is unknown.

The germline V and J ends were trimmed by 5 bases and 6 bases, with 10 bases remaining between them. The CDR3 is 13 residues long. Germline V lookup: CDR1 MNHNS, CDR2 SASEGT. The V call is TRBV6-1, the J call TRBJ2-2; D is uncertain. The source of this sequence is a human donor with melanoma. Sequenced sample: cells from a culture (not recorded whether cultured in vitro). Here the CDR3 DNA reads TGTGCCAGCAGTCCGAGTCGGTCCGGGGAGCTGTTTTTT. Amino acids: CASSPSRSGELFF.